Listed below are T cell receptor beta chains from one sample, sequenced in a study of blood T cell repertoires in COVID-19. Repertoires were generated with immunoSEQ multiplex PCR, while TCRdb's copy carries only in-frame clones and drops some. The data contain 200,000 to 250,000 clones, roughly 84% of them singletons. The sample taken for sequencing was peripheral blood. These receptor sequences come from a woman of 80 years or more with acute or convalescent COVID-19. Each CDR3 is given with its conserved first and last residue. The order of the fields is clone size, D gene, V gene, J gene, CDR3 protein, CDR3 DNA. D genes are given only for firm matches. Only part of the rows carry a size: once, few, many, or a class if the clone is expanded.

>once|TRBD2|TRBV7-6|TRBJ2-3
CASSLASGGTDTQYF
TGTGCCAGCAGCTTGGCTAGCGGGGGCACAGATACGCAGTATTTT
>few|TRBD2|TRBV2|TRBJ2-2
CASRAGGGTGELFF
TGTGCCAGCAGGGCGGGGGGCGGCACCGGGGAGCTGTTTTTT
>-|-|TRBV12-5|TRBJ2-1
CASGPLLQGGYNEQFF
TGTGCTAGTGGTCCCCTTTTACAGGGTGGCTACAATGAGCAGTTCTTC
>-|TRBD2|TRBV2|TRBJ2-2
CASSSSGGAVTGELFF
TGTGCCAGCAGTTCCAGCGGGGGAGCCGTCACCGGGGAGCTGTTTTTT
>-|-|TRBV4-2|TRBJ2-7
CASSQVSVPSEQYF
TGTGCCAGCAGCCAAGTCAGCGTTCCCTCCGAGCAGTACTTC
>-|TRBD1|TRBV29-1|TRBJ1-3
CSVGDRGSGNTIYF
TGCAGCGTCGGGGACAGGGGTTCTGGAAACACCATATATTTT
>once|TRBD2|TRBV3-1/TRBV3-2|TRBJ2-3
CASSPLLAGAKDTQYF
TGTGCCAGCAGCCCTTTACTAGCGGGGGCCAAAGATACGCAGTATTTT
>-|-|TRBV9|TRBJ1-2
CASRRSGADGYTF
TGTGCCAGCAGGCGTAGTGGAGCGGATGGCTACACCTTC
>-|TRBD1|TRBV10-3|TRBJ1-1
CAISALDRGGTEAFF
TGTGCCATCAGTGCCTTGGACAGGGGAGGGACTGAAGCTTTCTTT
>once|TRBD1|TRBV7-9|TRBJ1-2
CASGRTGTNYGYTF
TGTGCCAGCGGGCGGACAGGCACTAACTATGGCTACACCTTC
>-|-|TRBV5-1|TRBJ2-5
CASSFGGETQYF
TGCGCCAGCAGCTTTGGAGGGGAGACCCAGTACTTC
>-|TRBD1|TRBV19|TRBJ1-2
CASSPDRDYGYTF
TGTGCCAGTAGTCCGGACAGGGACTATGGCTACACCTTC
>-|-|TRBV27|TRBJ1-2
CASSRRGGGGYTF
TGTGCCAGCAGTAGGCGGGGGGGAGGGGGCTACACCTTC
>-|-|TRBV9|TRBJ2-7
CASSVAPGREQYF
TGTGCCAGCAGCGTAGCCCCGGGGAGGGAGCAGTACTTC
>few|-|TRBV4-1|TRBJ1-3
CASSQEERNTIYF
TGCGCCAGCAGCCAAGAGGAGCGAAACACCATATATTTT
>-|-|TRBV12-3/TRBV12-4|TRBJ2-1
CASSPRDEQFF
TGTGCCAGCAGTCCCCGTGATGAGCAGTTCTTC
>-|TRBD2|TRBV19|TRBJ2-2
CASSPGGARTGELFF
TGTGCCAGTAGCCCGGGGGGGGCAAGAACCGGGGAGCTGTTTTTT
>-|TRBD2|TRBV6-4|TRBJ2-7
CASLVAGGPYEQYF
TGTGCCAGCCTGGTAGCGGGGGGTCCCTACGAGCAGTACTTC
>-|-|TRBV2|TRBJ1-1
CASSEERGNPNTEAFF
TGTGCCAGCAGTGAAGAAAGGGGGAACCCAAACACTGAAGCTTTCTTT
>-|-|TRBV10-2|TRBJ1-6
CASSEWRASPLHF
TGCGCCAGCAGTGAGTGGAGGGCCTCACCCCTCCACTTT
>-|TRBD1|TRBV19|TRBJ2-2
CASSIGTGSPDTGELFF
TGTGCCAGTAGTATAGGGACAGGGAGCCCGGACACCGGGGAGCTGTTTTTT
>few|TRBD1|TRBV30|TRBJ1-2
CAWSVTAAHRGSSGYTF
TGTGCCTGGAGTGTAACGGCGGCTCACAGGGGTTCGTCGGGCTACACCTTC
>-|TRBD2|TRBV4-3|TRBJ2-7
CASSHKRGAQYEQYF
TGCGCCAGCAGCCACAAGCGGGGGGCTCAATACGAGCAGTACTTC
>-|-|TRBV7-2|TRBJ1-2
CASSPNGINYGYTF
TGTGCCAGCAGCCCCAACGGGATTAACTATGGCTACACCTTC
>-|TRBD1|TRBV5-1|TRBJ1-2
CASSIGDRDSGYGYTF
TGCGCCAGCAGCATCGGAGACCGGGACAGTGGCTATGGCTACACCTTC
>-|TRBD2|TRBV7-2|TRBJ2-3
CASSPRTSGGRDTQYF
TGTGCCAGCAGCCCTCGGACTAGCGGGGGAAGAGATACGCAGTATTTT
>-|TRBD1|TRBV25-1|TRBJ1-2
CASSVAGGAPSGYTF
TGTGCCAGCAGTGTAGCAGGGGGCGCACCTAGCGGCTACACCTTC
>few|-|TRBV20-1|TRBJ1-1
CSARGDREAFF
TGCAGTGCTAGAGGAGACAGGGAAGCTTTCTTT